This is a list of T cell receptor beta chains from one sample in a study of identical twins. TCRdb called the 5' RACE reads again in MiXCR, with one record for every CDR3 protein. The sample consists of roughly 1.6 million distinct CDR3 sequences, about 31% of them appearing once. The sample taken for sequencing was cord blood. The receptors derive from a newborn girl in good health. The CDR3 runs from the conserved cysteine through the conserved F or W. The order of the fields is V gene, J gene, clone size, D gene, CDR3 protein, CDR3 DNA. D genes are given only for firm matches. The size of a clone is reported for some rows only, either as once, few or many, or as a class for expanded clones.

>TRBV4-2|TRBJ1-2|few|-
CASSLVDSIDGYTF
TGTGCCAGCAGCCTTGTTGACAGTATCGATGGCTACACCTTC
>TRBV4-1|TRBJ2-1|-|TRBD2
CASSQARLAAVRDNEQFF
TGCGCCAGCAGCCAAGCCCGACTAGCGGCCGTTAGGGACAATGAGCAGTTCTTC
>TRBV20-1|TRBJ2-1|few|TRBD1
CSAGGTGGNEQFF
TGCAGTGCTGGTGGGACAGGGGGCAATGAGCAGTTCTTC
>TRBV20-1|TRBJ2-2|once|-
CSARDLGQNTGELFF
TGCAGTGCTAGAGACCTGGGACAGAACACCGGGGAGCTGTTTTTT
>TRBV3-1|TRBJ1-1|-|-
CASSRSGLLNTEAFF
TGTGCCAGCAGCCGGTCCGGGCTCTTGAACACTGAAGCTTTCTTT
>TRBV28|TRBJ1-2|few|TRBD1
CASSSGTGAGGYTF
TGTGCCAGCAGTTCCGGGACAGGCGCTGGGGGCTACACCTTC
>TRBV7-8|TRBJ1-6|-|TRBD1
CASSSRTGVNSPLHF
TGTGCCAGCAGCTCCCGGACAGGGGTTAATTCACCCCTCCACTTT
>TRBV5-6|TRBJ2-5|-|-
CASSLGFPGEETQYF
TGTGCCAGCAGCTTGGGTTTTCCGGGAGAAGAGACCCAGTACTTC
>TRBV11-1|TRBJ2-3|few|-
CASSFRALTDTQYF
TGTGCCAGCAGCTTTAGAGCCCTTACAGATACGCAGTATTTT
>TRBV6-1|TRBJ1-2|few|-
CASSIPGRGPYGYTF
TGTGCCAGCAGTATACCGGGCAGGGGCCCTTATGGCTACACCTTC
>TRBV5-1|TRBJ2-3|-|TRBD1
CASSKDRPDTQYF
TGCGCCAGCAGCAAGGACAGGCCAGATACGCAGTATTTT
>TRBV27|TRBJ2-3|many|-
CASSLSVNTDTQYF
TGTGCCAGCAGTTTATCGGTAAACACAGATACGCAGTATTTT
>TRBV5-1|TRBJ2-1|-|-
CASKGGNGQFF
TGCGCCAGCAAAGGAGGAAATGGGCAGTTCTTC
>TRBV10-3|TRBJ2-7|many|-
CAISNLAEQYF
TGTGCCATCAGCAATCTCGCCGAGCAGTACTTC
>TRBV30|TRBJ1-2|-|-
CAWSFVGGGYTF
TGTGCCTGGAGTTTTGTAGGGGGTGGCTACACCTTC
>TRBV28|TRBJ2-1|-|-
CAGPAGLSYNEQFF
TGTGCCGGCCCAGCGGGCCTCTCCTACAATGAGCAGTTCTTC
>TRBV11-2|TRBJ2-7|-|TRBD1
CASSSIRGQGHEQYF
TGTGCCAGCAGCTCCATCCGGGGACAGGGCCACGAGCAGTACTTC
>TRBV5-5|TRBJ1-1|-|-
CASSPRQFEMNTEAFF
TGTGCCAGCAGCCCGAGACAGTTCGAGATGAACACTGAAGCTTTCTTT
>TRBV10-3|TRBJ2-3|-|TRBD2
CAISDGGVSADTQYF
TGTGCCATCAGTGATGGGGGGGTTAGCGCAGATACGCAGTATTTT
>TRBV20-1|TRBJ1-1|-|-
CSAGRALNTEAFF
TGCAGTGCCGGCCGAGCCCTGAACACTGAAGCTTTCTTT
>TRBV19|TRBJ2-7|few|TRBD1
CASSKTGQGYEQYF
TGTGCCAGTAGTAAAACGGGACAGGGCTACGAGCAGTACTTC
>TRBV7-2|TRBJ2-1|-|TRBD1
CASSLSRGGSEQFF
TGTGCCAGCAGCCTTAGCCGAGGGGGCTCGGAGCAGTTCTTC
>TRBV5-6|TRBJ2-4|-|TRBD1
CASSYTGTGDIQYF
TGTGCCAGCAGCTATACCGGGACAGGAGACATTCAGTACTTC
>TRBV20-1|TRBJ2-2|few|-
CSANYPGGNTGELFF
TGCAGTGCTAATTACCCTGGGGGTAACACCGGGGAGCTGTTTTTT
>TRBV29-1|TRBJ1-5|-|-
CSVLGAGGQPQHF
TGCAGCGTCCTAGGGGCGGGAGGTCAGCCCCAGCATTTT
>TRBV20-1|TRBJ1-1|-|-
CSARDDGMNTEAFF
TGCAGTGCTAGAGATGATGGCATGAACACTGAAGCTTTCTTT
>TRBV10-3|TRBJ1-1|few|-
CAISESKFGGNTEAFF
TGTGCCATCAGTGAGTCGAAATTCGGGGGGAACACTGAAGCTTTCTTT
>TRBV2|TRBJ1-6|few|-
CASLSQGDSPLHF
TGTGCCAGCCTCAGCCAGGGAGATTCACCCCTCCACTTT